This is a list of T cell receptor beta chains from one sample in a study of blood T cell repertoires in COVID-19. TCRdb keeps only in-frame clones here, not all; method: immunoSEQ multiplex PCR. Seen here are about 180,000 clones, approximately 85% observed once, and the top ten hold 2.5% to 3.5%. Sequencing was done on a sample of peripheral blood. These receptors were obtained from a man aged 55 to 70 with acute or convalescent COVID-19. CDR3s include the opening cysteine and the closing phenylalanine or tryptophan. Fields, in order: CDR3 DNA, CDR3 protein, V gene, J gene, D gene, clone size. The D gene is left open where the match is weak. Expanded clones get a size class; other rows say once, few or many, or leave the size out.

cdr3_nt: TGTGCCAGCAGCTTAGCGCTTGGGACAGGGGGCTCTGGAAACACCATATATTTT; cdr3_aa: CASSLALGTGGSGNTIYF; v_call: TRBV7-2; j_call: TRBJ1-3; d_call: TRBD1; clone_size: -
cdr3_nt: TGTGCCAGCAGCCAAACAGAGAACGGCTACACCTTC; cdr3_aa: CASSQTENGYTF; v_call: TRBV3-1/TRBV3-2; j_call: TRBJ1-2; d_call: -; clone_size: -
cdr3_nt: TGTGCCAGCAGCGTAGAGACTAGCGGGATGAATGAGCAGTTCTTC; cdr3_aa: CASSVETSGMNEQFF; v_call: TRBV9; j_call: TRBJ2-1; d_call: TRBD2; clone_size: -
cdr3_nt: TGTGCCAGCAGCTCCGGACAGGGGGTATTGTACTTC; cdr3_aa: CASSSGQGVLYF; v_call: TRBV7-8; j_call: TRBJ2-7; d_call: TRBD1; clone_size: -
cdr3_nt: TGTGCCAGCAGCGGCAGGGGGCTTCAAGAGACCCAGTACTTC; cdr3_aa: CASSGRGLQETQYF; v_call: TRBV5-4; j_call: TRBJ2-5; d_call: TRBD1; clone_size: -
cdr3_nt: TGTGCCAGCAGTTACTCCGCCGGGGGAGCCTATGGCTACACCTTC; cdr3_aa: CASSYSAGGAYGYTF; v_call: TRBV6-5; j_call: TRBJ1-2; d_call: -; clone_size: once
cdr3_nt: TGTGCCAGCAGTCTACAGGGAGATACTGAAGCTTTCTTT; cdr3_aa: CASSLQGDTEAFF; v_call: TRBV7-3; j_call: TRBJ1-1; d_call: -; clone_size: -
cdr3_nt: TGTGCCAGCACCTTGGTGAGCGGGATGGTCTACGAGCAGTACTTC; cdr3_aa: CASTLVSGMVYEQYF; v_call: TRBV6-5; j_call: TRBJ2-7; d_call: TRBD2; clone_size: once
cdr3_nt: TGTGCCAGCAGCTTAGCCCGCAGGGTGAACAACGAGCAGTACTTC; cdr3_aa: CASSLARRVNNEQYF; v_call: TRBV7-9; j_call: TRBJ2-7; d_call: -; clone_size: -
cdr3_nt: TGTGCCTGGACACGGGGACAGCCGGGGGAGGAGGGCTACACCTTC; cdr3_aa: CAWTRGQPGEEGYTF; v_call: TRBV30; j_call: TRBJ1-2; d_call: TRBD1; clone_size: -
cdr3_nt: TGTGCCGTTAGGCTAGCGGTAAACACCGGGGAGCTGTTTTTT; cdr3_aa: CAVRLAVNTGELFF; v_call: TRBV6-5; j_call: TRBJ2-2; d_call: TRBD2; clone_size: -
cdr3_nt: TGTGCCAGCAGCTTAATTGAAGGGGGCAACGAGCAGTACTTC; cdr3_aa: CASSLIEGGNEQYF; v_call: TRBV7-2; j_call: TRBJ2-7; d_call: TRBD1; clone_size: -
cdr3_nt: TGTGCCAGCAGTGAAGCGCGACTAGCGGGAGGCCTGGCAGATACGCAGTATTTT; cdr3_aa: CASSEARLAGGLADTQYF; v_call: TRBV2; j_call: TRBJ2-3; d_call: TRBD2; clone_size: -
cdr3_nt: TGTGCCAGCAGTGAGAGGCTGGGTACGCAGTATTTT; cdr3_aa: CASSERLGTQYF; v_call: TRBV2; j_call: TRBJ2-3; d_call: -; clone_size: -
cdr3_nt: TGTGCCAGCAGTTTCTACGGGGTATGGTACTTC; cdr3_aa: CASSFYGVWYF; v_call: TRBV27; j_call: TRBJ2-7; d_call: -; clone_size: -
cdr3_nt: TGTGCCAGCAGCTCATGGGAGAGTGCTGAAGCTTTCTTT; cdr3_aa: CASSSWESAEAFF; v_call: TRBV3-1/TRBV3-2; j_call: TRBJ1-1; d_call: -; clone_size: -
cdr3_nt: TGCGCCAGCAGATCTCCGGGACAGGCAAACACCGGGGAGCTGTTTTTT; cdr3_aa: CASRSPGQANTGELFF; v_call: TRBV5-1; j_call: TRBJ2-2; d_call: TRBD1; clone_size: -
cdr3_nt: TGTGCCAGCTCCCGGGGACAGGGGACTATCGGGGAGCAGTTCTTC; cdr3_aa: CASSRGQGTIGEQFF; v_call: TRBV18; j_call: TRBJ2-1; d_call: TRBD1; clone_size: -
cdr3_nt: TGCGCCAGCAGCAGCAAGACTAGCGGGAGTGGTGAGACCCAGTACTTC; cdr3_aa: CASSSKTSGSGETQYF; v_call: TRBV5-1; j_call: TRBJ2-5; d_call: TRBD2; clone_size: -
cdr3_nt: TGTGCCAGCAGCCCATGGCGGGAGGCGCAGTATTTT; cdr3_aa: CASSPWREAQYF; v_call: TRBV7-9; j_call: TRBJ2-3; d_call: TRBD2; clone_size: -
cdr3_nt: TGTGCCAGCAGTTTCGGGCGGGGCGGGGGGAGAGAGACCCAGTACTTC; cdr3_aa: CASSFGRGGGRETQYF; v_call: TRBV27; j_call: TRBJ2-5; d_call: TRBD2; clone_size: -
cdr3_nt: TGTGCCAGCAGCCCCTGGAGAGCCCGGGACAGTAACTATGGCTACACCTTC; cdr3_aa: CASSPWRARDSNYGYTF; v_call: TRBV28; j_call: TRBJ1-2; d_call: TRBD1; clone_size: -
cdr3_nt: TGTGCCAGCAGCCGGGGGAACAGTGACACTGAAGCTTTCTTT; cdr3_aa: CASSRGNSDTEAFF; v_call: TRBV27; j_call: TRBJ1-1; d_call: -; clone_size: -
cdr3_nt: TGTGCCAGCAGTCGGGACAGGGACGCCTACAATGAGCAGTTCTTC; cdr3_aa: CASSRDRDAYNEQFF; v_call: TRBV6-5; j_call: TRBJ2-1; d_call: TRBD1; clone_size: -
cdr3_nt: TGTGCCAGCAGCGTAGGACAAAATGTTGAATGGGGCTACACCTTC; cdr3_aa: CASSVGQNVEWGYTF; v_call: TRBV9; j_call: TRBJ1-2; d_call: -; clone_size: -
cdr3_nt: TGTGCCAGCAGTGAGGGGCCCCCTACCTACGAGCAGTACTTC; cdr3_aa: CASSEGPPTYEQYF; v_call: TRBV6-1; j_call: TRBJ2-7; d_call: -; clone_size: -
cdr3_nt: TGTGCCAGCAGTGAGGGGACAGGGATGGAAAAACTGTTTTTT; cdr3_aa: CASSEGTGMEKLFF; v_call: TRBV3-1/TRBV3-2; j_call: TRBJ1-4; d_call: TRBD1; clone_size: once
cdr3_nt: TGTGCCAGCAGTTACTCGCTTGGAACAGGGAATGAAAAACTGTTTTTT; cdr3_aa: CASSYSLGTGNEKLFF; v_call: TRBV6-5; j_call: TRBJ1-4; d_call: -; clone_size: -
cdr3_nt: TGTGCCAGCAGCCAAGGGGCTAGCTACGGTGAGCAGTTCTTC; cdr3_aa: CASSQGASYGEQFF; v_call: TRBV3-1/TRBV3-2; j_call: TRBJ2-1; d_call: -; clone_size: -
cdr3_nt: TGTGCCAGCAGCTTCCGGGTAGGAGGAGACGATGAGCAGTTCTTC; cdr3_aa: CASSFRVGGDDEQFF; v_call: TRBV5-6; j_call: TRBJ2-1; d_call: -; clone_size: -
cdr3_nt: TGTGCCAGCAGTCGCATAACAGGAACTGGGGCCAACGTCCTGACTTTC; cdr3_aa: CASSRITGTGANVLTF; v_call: TRBV6-6; j_call: TRBJ2-6; d_call: -; clone_size: -
cdr3_nt: TGTGCCACCTCGACAAGGGGAGGGGATGAAAAACTGTTTTTT; cdr3_aa: CATSTRGGDEKLFF; v_call: TRBV10-3; j_call: TRBJ1-4; d_call: -; clone_size: -
cdr3_nt: TGTGCCAGCAGCTTAACCGTTAGCGGGGAGACCCAGTACTTC; cdr3_aa: CASSLTVSGETQYF; v_call: TRBV11-2; j_call: TRBJ2-5; d_call: TRBD2; clone_size: once
cdr3_nt: TGCAGCGTTGGAGACGGCGGGGGTCAGCCCCAGCATTTT; cdr3_aa: CSVGDGGGQPQHF; v_call: TRBV29-1; j_call: TRBJ1-5; d_call: -; clone_size: -
cdr3_nt: TGTGCCAGCAGTTTTTTGGCGGGGGATACCGGGGAGCTGTTTTTT; cdr3_aa: CASSFLAGDTGELFF; v_call: TRBV27; j_call: TRBJ2-2; d_call: TRBD2; clone_size: once
cdr3_nt: TGTGCCAGCAGTTTTTCCAGCTCCTACGAGCAGTACTTC; cdr3_aa: CASSFSSSYEQYF; v_call: TRBV27; j_call: TRBJ2-7; d_call: -; clone_size: once
cdr3_nt: TGTGCCAGCAGCTACTTCGGGAGTAGCGGAGATTACACAGATACGCAGTATTTT; cdr3_aa: CASSYFGSSGDYTDTQYF; v_call: TRBV5-4; j_call: TRBJ2-3; d_call: -; clone_size: few
cdr3_nt: TGTGCCAGCAGCTTGGGGACTCTTACCTACGAGCAGTACTTC; cdr3_aa: CASSLGTLTYEQYF; v_call: TRBV5-6; j_call: TRBJ2-7; d_call: -; clone_size: -
cdr3_nt: TGTGCCAGCAGCCGCCAAATTACGTTACCGGGCAATGAGCAGTTCTTC; cdr3_aa: CASSRQITLPGNEQFF; v_call: TRBV3-1/TRBV3-2; j_call: TRBJ2-1; d_call: -; clone_size: -
cdr3_nt: TGTGCCAGTAGTATAGGACTAGCGGGAGCTGACAATGAGCAGTTCTTC; cdr3_aa: CASSIGLAGADNEQFF; v_call: TRBV19; j_call: TRBJ2-1; d_call: TRBD2; clone_size: -
cdr3_nt: TGTGCCACCGCTACTCGGACTAGCGGGGGCACCGGGGAGCTGTTTTTT; cdr3_aa: CATATRTSGGTGELFF; v_call: TRBV3-1/TRBV3-2; j_call: TRBJ2-2; d_call: TRBD2; clone_size: few
cdr3_nt: TGCAGCGTCGCTGGACAGCGCTCTGAGTATGGCTACACCTTC; cdr3_aa: CSVAGQRSEYGYTF; v_call: TRBV29-1; j_call: TRBJ1-2; d_call: -; clone_size: few
cdr3_nt: TGTGCCAGCAGTTACGGGACAGGGTATTCCTACGAGCAGTACTTC; cdr3_aa: CASSYGTGYSYEQYF; v_call: TRBV6-5; j_call: TRBJ2-7; d_call: TRBD1; clone_size: -
cdr3_nt: TGTGCCAGCAGCCTTAGACAGTCTCAGAATTCACCCCTCCACTTT; cdr3_aa: CASSLRQSQNSPLHF; v_call: TRBV5-4; j_call: TRBJ1-6; d_call: -; clone_size: many
cdr3_nt: TGTGCCAGCAGCCCCTTTTCGGGGAGTATTGAAGCTTTCTTT; cdr3_aa: CASSPFSGSIEAFF; v_call: TRBV6-5; j_call: TRBJ1-1; d_call: -; clone_size: -
cdr3_nt: TGTGCCAGCAGCTTGGACGAGCGGGGGACGCAGTATTTT; cdr3_aa: CASSLDERGTQYF; v_call: TRBV5-4; j_call: TRBJ2-3; d_call: TRBD2; clone_size: -
cdr3_nt: TGCAGCGTTGGAAGGACAGGGGCCACTGAAGCTTTCTTT; cdr3_aa: CSVGRTGATEAFF; v_call: TRBV29-1; j_call: TRBJ1-1; d_call: TRBD1; clone_size: -
cdr3_nt: TGTGCCAGCAGACCCTCTACGGACACCATATATTTT; cdr3_aa: CASRPSTDTIYF; v_call: TRBV6-6; j_call: TRBJ1-3; d_call: -; clone_size: -
cdr3_nt: TGTGCCAGCAGTGAAGTAGGACTGACAGGGGGCTATGGCTACACCTTC; cdr3_aa: CASSEVGLTGGYGYTF; v_call: TRBV6-1; j_call: TRBJ1-2; d_call: TRBD1; clone_size: -
cdr3_nt: TGTGCCAGCAGCTTTGGACTAGCGGGAGGGTACACAGATACGCAGTATTTT; cdr3_aa: CASSFGLAGGYTDTQYF; v_call: TRBV14; j_call: TRBJ2-3; d_call: TRBD2; clone_size: -
cdr3_nt: TGCGCCAGCAGCTTCTTGGGGGGTAGGAGCAATGAGCAGTTCTTC; cdr3_aa: CASSFLGGRSNEQFF; v_call: TRBV5-1; j_call: TRBJ2-1; d_call: -; clone_size: -
cdr3_nt: TGTGCCAGCAGCTTAACGTTGGGTAGCGGGAGAGGCAATGAGCAGTTCTTC; cdr3_aa: CASSLTLGSGRGNEQFF; v_call: TRBV7-3; j_call: TRBJ2-1; d_call: TRBD2; clone_size: -